This entry lists 14 T cell receptor beta chains sequenced from one sample in a study of vaccination effects on CD4 cells after COVID-19. No antigen has been identified for these receptors. At the end of around 11 days of culture, CD4+ T cells were isolated. Participants got two doses of BNT162b2 or mRNA-1273 vaccine. Libraries were prepared by immunoSEQ multiplex PCR; TCRdb keeps only in-frame clonotypes and omits some of them. The sample consists of under 55,000 clones, approximately 72% of them appearing once. This sample comprised CD4+ T cells from PBMCs cultured without peptide, obtained after COVID-19 vaccination. All receptors derive from a human donor who received a COVID-19 vaccine.

This chain links TRBV10-3 with TRBJ1-1, with D possibly matching TRBD1 (5 bases). This CDR3 is 13 amino acids long. Germline V gives CDR1 ENHRY, CDR2 SYGVKD. V gave up 4 bases and J gave up 2 bases, with 8 bases separating them. DNA of the CDR3: TGTGCCATCAGTGCGCAGGGCAACACTGAAGCTTTCTTT. Translated, it gives CAISAQGNTEAFF.

This sequence joins TRBV5-1 and TRBJ1-1; D gene unclear. Between the trimmed V and J ends, which lost 4 bases and 0 bases, there was a span of 13 bases. This CDR3 is 15 amino acids long. CDR1 and CDR2 from the germline V gene are SGHRS and YFSETQ. The CDR3 spells CASSRHVDLNTEAFF. CDR3 DNA: TGCGCCAGCAGCAGACATGTTGACCTGAACACTGAAGCTTTCTTT.

The chain employs TRBV29-1 and TRBJ1-1; D not resolved. Trimming cost V 6 bases and J 8 bases, with 10 bases left between them. The germline V gene has CDR1 SQVTM and CDR2 ANQGSEA. There are 10 residues in the CDR3. DNA for the CDR3: TGCAGCGTGAGGGCCGCCGAAGCTTTCTTT. The encoded protein is CSVRAAEAFF. Using reference TRBV29-1 and TRBJ1-1 for the parts outside the CDR3, the full variable domain is SAVISQKPSRDICQRGTSLTIQCQVDSQVTMMFWYRQQPGQSLTLIATANQGSEATYESGFVIDKFPISRPNLTFSTLTVSNMSPEDSSIYLCSVRAAEAFFGQGTRLTVV.

This clone appeared once. The rearrangement joins TRBV5-1 to TRBJ1-2; D is perhaps TRBD1 (5 bases). Germline V gene lookup returns CDR1 SGHRS and CDR2 YFSETQ. Between the trimmed V and J ends, which lost 2 bases and 5 bases, there was a span of 16 bases. The CDR3 has 15 amino acids. CDR3 coding DNA: TGCGCCAGCAGCTTAGGGGAAGGATTTGGGTATGGCTACACCTTC. Translation gives CASSLGEGFGYGYTF.

The sample holds a few counts of this clone. V gene TRBV2 combines with J gene TRBJ1-6; tentative D call: TRBD1 (6 bases). Between the trimmed V and J ends, which lost 6 bases and 8 bases, there was a span of 11 bases. Germline-derived CDR1 and CDR2 are SNHLY and FYNNEI. The CDR3 is 13 amino acids. CDR3 coding DNA: TGTGCCAGCAGCCCTAGGGGGGATTCACCCCTCCACTTT. It translates to CASSPRGDSPLHF.

V and J are TRBV10-3 and TRBJ2-7; 7 bases are shared with TRBD2. Germline CDR1 is ENHRY and CDR2 is SYGVKD. V was clipped by 0 bases and J by 6 bases; unmatched bases: 8. This CDR3 spans 15 amino acids. DNA of the CDR3: TGTGCCATCAGTGAGTCGATCGCGGGAGCGTTCGAGCAGTACTTC. Its protein is CAISESIAGAFEQYF.

The DNA of the CDR3 is TGTGCCACCACAGGGTTTCAGTGGGAGGAGACCCAGTACTTC. This translates into CATTGFQWEETQYF. The V call is TRBV24-1, the J call TRBJ2-5, with D possibly being TRBD1 or TRBD2 (5 bases each). This CDR3 contains 14 residues. The germline CDR1 and CDR2 sequences are KGHDR and SFDVKD. Trimming removed 8 bases at V and 5 bases at J, with 17 bases between.

The chain recombines TRBV7-9 with TRBJ2-3; TRBD2 aligns across 8 bases. Germline lookup yields CDR1 SEHNR and CDR2 FQNEAQ (reference sequence). With V trimmed by 5 bases and J by 6 bases, 10 bases remained unmatched. This CDR3 contains 15 residues. The CDR3 region has the DNA TGTGCCAGCAGCGACGGACTAGCCGCCGGGGATACGCAGTATTTT. Amino acid sequence: CASSDGLAAGDTQYF.

The chain uses TRBV3-1 (or the pseudogene TRBV3-2) and TRBJ1-1, with D unclear. V lost 9 bases, J lost 4 bases, and 9 bases lay in between. The CDR3 sequence is 11 residues long. Germline V gene lookup returns CDR1 LGHDT and CDR2 YNNKEL (reference sequence). This CDR3 reads CARGCSTEAFF. The CDR3 nucleotides read TGTGCCAGGGGATGTAGCACTGAAGCTTTCTTT.

The V call is TRBV2, the J call TRBJ1-1; D may be TRBD1 (6 bases). The CDR3 is made up of 15 amino acids. CDR1 is SNHLY, CDR2 FYNNEI, per germline. Between the trimmed V and J ends, which lost 1 base and 4 bases, there was a span of 13 bases. Here the CDR3 reads CASSEVGGRVTEAFF. CDR3 DNA: TGTGCCAGCAGTGAAGTAGGGGGAAGAGTCACTGAAGCTTTCTTT.

Written as DNA, the CDR3 is TGCGCCAGCAGCCCCCCCAGGGGGGTCCCCCTCCCTAATAACTATGGCTACACCTTC. It is translated as CASSPPRGVPLPNNYGYTF. The chain couples TRBV4-1 to TRBJ1-2; 7 nucleotides align to TRBD1. The V gene end was trimmed by 4 bases and the J gene end by 1 base; junction bases not matched to a gene: 18. This CDR3 is 19 amino acids long. Looked up from germline, CDR1 is MGHRA and CDR2 is YSYEKL.

The CDR3 sequence is CASISVAGGNEQFF. In nucleotides, the CDR3 is TGCGCCAGCATTAGTGTGGCAGGGGGAAATGAGCAGTTCTTC. The chain joins TRBV4-1 to TRBJ2-1, with 7 positions matching TRBD1. Unmatched junction bases numbered 10, after V lost 7 bases and J lost 7 bases. The CDR3 runs 14 residues. The germline V gene encodes CDR1 MGHRA and CDR2 YSYEKL.

The chain couples TRBV10-3 to TRBJ1-1; a weak D match, TRBD1 (5 bases). Trimming took off 3 bases at V and 2 bases at J, with 13 bases between the two ends. CDR3 size: 15 residues. CDR1 ENHRY and CDR2 SYGVKD come from the germline V gene. CDR3: CAISETKGTNTEAFF. CDR3 coding DNA: TGTGCCATCAGTGAAACTAAGGGGACCAACACTGAAGCTTTCTTT.

V gene TRBV9 combines with J gene TRBJ1-2, with unresolved D. CDR3 length: 15 amino acids. Germline CDR1 SGDLS, CDR2 YYNGEE. The V and J ends lost 4 bases and 1 base respectively, with 14 bases between them. The DNA of the CDR3 is TGTGCCAGCAGCACCTCCGGACCGTTTAACTATGGCTACACCTTC. This encodes CASSTSGPFNYGYTF.